The 26 T cell receptor beta chains reported below all come from one sample, sequenced in a study of T cell responses to AZD1222 COVID-19 vaccine. TCRdb's table, derived via immunoSEQ multiplex PCR, lists solely in-frame clones and lacks some. The table lists more than 11,000 clones, more than 80% of them singletons. The sequencing here drew on peripheral blood, taken 28 days after the second AZD1222 dose. The receptors here all came from an adult who received the AZD1222 COVID-19 vaccine.

The CDR3 DNA reads as TGTGCCTGGAGTAGGCAGGACTGGGCTTTCTTT. Its translation is CAWSRQDWAFF. The rearrangement uses TRBV30 and TRBJ1-1; D not resolved. Per the germline V gene, CDR1 is GTSNPN and CDR2 is SVGIG (reference sequence). This CDR3 is built from 11 residues. The V and J ends lost 2 bases and 11 bases respectively, with 12 bases between them.

CDR3 DNA: TGTGCCAGCAGCCATCTCCGGGCGGGGGGCGCTGAAGCTTTCTTT. This encodes CASSHLRAGGAEAFF. V is TRBV14 and J is TRBJ1-1, with a possible D match to TRBD1 (6 bases). Germline CDR1 reads SGHDN; CDR2 reads FVKESK. This CDR3 has 15 residues. Trimming shortened V by 3 bases and J by 6 bases, and 17 bases separated the two germline ends.

The chain couples TRBV6-5 to TRBJ1-1; tentative D call: TRBD1 (6 bases). The ends were cut back, 11 bases at V and 3 bases at J, with 19 bases in the middle. The CDR3 loop spans 14 amino acids. CDR1 MNHEY and CDR2 SVGAGI come from the germline V gene. This CDR3 is CAARGGQGYTEAFF. The CDR3 coding sequence is TGTGCCGCGCGGGGGGGACAAGGGTACACTGAAGCTTTCTTT.

This clone was recorded once. The genes are TRBV4-1 and TRBJ1-2; D is undetermined. The germline V gene encodes CDR1 MGHRA and CDR2 YSYEKL. The CDR3 extends over 15 amino acids. V was pared by 1 base and J by 1 base, with 10 bases between. The CDR3 protein is CASSQGADYNYGYTF. CDR3 DNA sequence: TGCGCCAGCAGCCAAGGGGCAGACTATAACTATGGCTACACCTTC.

This sequence joins TRBV5-6 and TRBJ2-7, with 7 bases fitting TRBD2. The V gene's germline CDR1 is SGHDT and CDR2 YYEEEE. J gave up 4 bases and V 2 bases, and 9 bases lay outside the gene matches. The length of the CDR3 is 15 residues. The CDR3 DNA is TGTGCCAGCAGCTTCGTTGGCGGGAGTAGTTACGAGCAGTACTTC. Its translation: CASSFVGGSSYEQYF.

This sequence joins TRBV5-1 and TRBJ2-3; D possibly corresponds to TRBD1 (6 bases). CDR1 SGHRS and CDR2 YFSETQ come from the germline V gene. This CDR3 has 13 residues. Trimming removed 4 bases at V and 2 bases at J, with 8 bases between. CDR3 bases: TGCGCCAGCAGCCCGGGACACACAGATACGCAGTATTTT. Translation gives CASSPGHTDTQYF.

The CDR3 spells CASSHEGGLARDTQYF. The CDR3, as DNA: TGTGCCAGCAGCCATGAAGGGGGACTAGCAAGAGATACGCAGTATTTT. V and J are TRBV14 and TRBJ2-3; TRBD2 aligns across 9 bases. The CDR3 length is 16 residues. In germline, CDR1 is SGHDN, CDR2 FVKESK. V was clipped by 3 bases and J by 5 bases; unmatched bases: 9.

This clone showed up just a few times. J is TRBJ2-7 and V is TRBV24-1; D call uncertain. The germline V gene has CDR1 KGHDR and CDR2 SFDVKD. The CDR3 runs to 11 residues. V lost 3 bases and J lost 7, with 6 bases in between. The CDR3 sequence is CATSDGEEQYF. The CDR3 region has the DNA TGTGCCACCAGTGATGGAGAGGAGCAGTACTTC.

This clone occurred once. In DNA form, the CDR3 reads TGTGCCAGCAGCTCTCCCACAACTAGCGGGGCCTACAATGAGCAGTTCTTC. Translation gives CASSSPTTSGAYNEQFF. The chain couples TRBV7-3 to TRBJ2-1, with 10 bases aligning to TRBD2. The CDR3 consists of 17 residues. V was pared by 4 bases and J by 2 bases, with 8 bases of the junction left unmatched. Germline V gives CDR1 SGHTA, CDR2 FQGTGA.

The rearrangement links TRBV28 to TRBJ1-6; TRBD1 aligns across 7 bases. Germline loops: CDR1 MDHEN, CDR2 SYDVKM. Losses at the gene ends were 3 bases for V and 7 bases for J; bases not matched to a gene: 9. CDR3 length: 16 residues. CDR3 nucleotides: TGTGCCAGCAGTTTCGAGCCGACAGGGAGGAATTCACCCCTCCACTTT. It codes for CASSFEPTGRNSPLHF.

The chain carries TRBV29-1 and TRBJ2-1; tentative D call: TRBD2 (6 bases). V was pared by 3 bases and J by 6 bases, with 12 bases between. The CDR3 totals 13 residues. Germline assignment: CDR1 SQVTM and CDR2 ANQGSEA. Here the CDR3 reads CSVDRLAANEQFF. CDR3 in DNA: TGCAGCGTTGATAGGTTAGCGGCCAATGAGCAGTTCTTC.

The gene calls are TRBV9 and TRBJ2-2; 7 bases are shared with TRBD2. CDR3 length equals 15 residues. Germline CDR1 and CDR2: SGDLS and YYNGEE. J gave up 0 bases and V 4 bases, and 3 bases lay outside the gene matches. Written as DNA, the CDR3 is TGTGCCAGCAGCACCGCGGGGGCGAACACCGGGGAGCTGTTTTTT. This gives the protein CASSTAGANTGELFF.

The V and J genes are TRBV28 and TRBJ1-1; 7 bases are a match to TRBD1. The trim removed 6 bases at V and 1 base at J, leaving 8 bases unmatched. The CDR3 length is 15 residues. CDR1 is MDHEN, CDR2 SYDVKM, per germline. DNA of the CDR3: TGTGCCAGCAGATCGCAGGGGGTTCGGAACACTGAAGCTTTCTTT. Its translation is CASRSQGVRNTEAFF.

V usage is TRBV11-2 and J usage is TRBJ1-2, with D possibly TRBD1 on 5 matching bases. This CDR3 is built from 14 residues. The V and J ends lost 0 bases and 4 bases respectively, with 9 bases between them. Germline V gives CDR1 SGHAT, CDR2 FQNNGV. The CDR3 nucleotides are TGTGCCAGCAGCTTAGATCGGGGGGGCTATGGCTACACCTTC. It encodes CASSLDRGGYGYTF.

The chain links TRBV18 to TRBJ1-6; perhaps TRBD1 as D (5 bases). CDR1 is KGHSH, CDR2 LQKENI, per germline. Trimming cost V 2 bases and J 8 bases, with 10 bases left between them. The CDR3 consists of 14 residues. The CDR3 loop reads CASSPTRDDSPLHF. In DNA form, the CDR3 reads TGTGCCAGCTCACCAACCCGGGACGATTCACCCCTCCACTTT.

The rearrangement uses TRBV27 and TRBJ1-5; D is perhaps TRBD1 (5 bases). Between the trimmed V and J ends, which lost 2 bases and 0 bases, there was a span of 8 bases. Germline assignment: CDR1 MNHEY and CDR2 SMNVEV (reference sequence). The CDR3 sequence is 15 residues long. CDR3 coding DNA: TGTGCCAGCAGTTTACAGGGTTATAGCAATCAGCCCCAGCATTTT. Protein sequence: CASSLQGYSNQPQHF.

This chain connects TRBV10-2 to TRBJ2-5; no clear D. Looked up from germline, CDR1 is WSHSY and CDR2 is SAAADI. CDR3 length: 14 amino acids. V lost 0 bases, J lost 1 base, and 6 bases lay in between. The CDR3 coding sequence is TGCGCCAGCAGTGAGTCGAACATCCAAGAGACCCAGTACTTC. It codes for CASSESNIQETQYF.

The chain has TRBV28 and TRBJ2-7; a weak D match, TRBD1 (5 bases). The CDR3 has 15 amino acids. The germline V gene encodes CDR1 MDHEN and CDR2 SYDVKM. Between the trimmed V and J ends, which lost 5 bases and 2 bases, there was a span of 16 bases. The CDR3 sequence is CASSPSSGLTYEQYF. CDR3 nucleotides: TGTGCCAGCAGTCCCTCCTCAGGGCTCACCTACGAGCAGTACTTC.

The rearrangement joins TRBV2 to TRBJ2-7; no firm D call. The CDR3 extends over 11 amino acids. Looked up from germline, CDR1 is SNHLY and CDR2 is FYNNEI. Deletions cut 7 bases from V and 3 bases from J, with 7 bases between. This chain's CDR3 is CASTDNYEQYF. The CDR3 nucleotides are TGTGCCAGCACCGATAACTACGAGCAGTACTTC.

The rearrangement joins TRBV27 to TRBJ2-1; D perhaps matches TRBD1 (7 bases). Germline CDR1 and CDR2: MNHEY and SMNVEV (reference sequence). The length of the CDR3 is 13 residues. V was shortened by 8 bases and J by 5 bases, with 13 bases between the two germline ends. The CDR3 here is CASGPGGNNEQFF. CDR3 coding DNA: TGTGCCAGCGGCCCAGGGGGGAACAATGAGCAGTTCTTC.

The chain carries TRBV5-4 and TRBJ2-7, with D perhaps assigned TRBD1 or TRBD2 (5 bases each). Germline CDR1 is SGHNT and CDR2 is YYREEE (reference sequence). The CDR3 is 16 residues long. V lost 5 bases and J 2 bases, leaving 20 bases between the germline ends. This CDR3 reads CASRGDGAGPTYEQYF. The CDR3 DNA sequence: TGTGCCAGCAGGGGAGATGGGGCGGGCCCTACCTACGAGCAGTACTTC.

The chain carries TRBV6-5 and TRBJ2-7; perhaps D is TRBD1 or TRBD2 (5 bases each). Trimming removed 3 bases at V and 3 bases at J, with 12 bases between. The germline CDR1 and CDR2 sequences are MNHEY and SVGAGI. This CDR3 contains 14 residues. Here the CDR3 reads CASSYPGRNYEQYF. The CDR3 nucleotides read TGTGCCAGCAGTTATCCGGGACGAAACTACGAGCAGTACTTC.

V usage is TRBV3-1 (or the pseudogene TRBV3-2) and J usage is TRBJ1-5, with TRBD1 as a possible D gene (6 bases). The ends were cut back, 0 bases at V and 2 bases at J, with 8 bases in the middle. Germline V gives CDR1 LGHDT, CDR2 YNNKEL (reference sequence). This CDR3 spans 15 amino acids. Here the CDR3 DNA reads TGTGCCAGCAGCCAAGAGGGGGGGCGCAATCAGCCCCAGCATTTT. Its protein product is CASSQEGGRNQPQHF.

This clone has only one observation. The V call is TRBV7-2, the J call TRBJ2-2; TRBD1 agrees at 8 bases. The CDR3 has 15 residues. From germline, CDR1 is SGHTA and CDR2 FQGNSA. V trimming: 1 base; J trimming: 4 bases; junction bases outside the gene matches: 2. DNA of the CDR3: TGTGCCAGCAGCTTAGTAACAGGGGGCACCGGGGAGCTGTTTTTT. Translation gives CASSLVTGGTGELFF.

The chain employs TRBV7-3 and TRBJ1-1, with 8 bases aligning to TRBD1. The germline CDR1 and CDR2 sequences are SGHTA and FQGTGA. After removal of 5 bases from V and 5 bases from J, the junction contained 4 bases not matched to a gene. The CDR3 has 13 residues. CDR3 bases: TGTGCCAGCAGCCGTGACAGGGGTACTGAAGCTTTCTTT. Translating gives CASSRDRGTEAFF.

This sequence joins TRBV6-5 and TRBJ2-7, with D perhaps TRBD2 (5 bases). The CDR3 is made up of 15 amino acids. The V gene's germline CDR1 is MNHEY and CDR2 SVGAGI. Deletions cut 3 bases from V and 3 bases from J, with 15 bases between. The CDR3 protein is CASSYNWGVGYEQYF. DNA for the CDR3: TGTGCCAGCAGTTATAATTGGGGAGTCGGCTACGAGCAGTACTTC.